This entry is about one T cell receptor (beta chain). Its antigen is not known. The data were obtained in a study of cytomegalovirus exposure and HLA in healthy donors. Study results and limitations: Prior analysis indicated that the majority of TCR beta V segments exhibited productivity approximately 87% or approximately 30% of the time. Per published accounts, TCR beta sequences correctly predicted the HLA-A and HLA-B alleles of most subjects. There were 150 or so TCR beta chains listed as cytomegalovirus-associated.

Healthy bone marrow donors supplied every sample. This CDR3 region has 16 residues. The germline gives CDR1 LGHNA, CDR2 YSLEER. The junction had 8 bases not matched to a gene; V was cut back by 3 bases and J by 2 bases. It was with 60 Vbeta and 13 Jbeta primers that the PCR ran. Sequencing used immunoSEQ multiplex PCR; TCRdb keeps in-frame clones, though not all of them. The table has about 180,000 clones, roughly 85% seen once. The V and J genes are TRBV4-3 and TRBJ2-3; TRBD2 aligns across 7 bases. Material: PBMCs. The TCR was taken from a man between 25 and 39 years old in good health and CMV-seronegative. CDR3 in DNA: TGCGCCAGCAGCCAGGGTGGGCTAGCGGTCACAGATACGCAGTATTTT. It encodes CASSQGGLAVTDTQYF.